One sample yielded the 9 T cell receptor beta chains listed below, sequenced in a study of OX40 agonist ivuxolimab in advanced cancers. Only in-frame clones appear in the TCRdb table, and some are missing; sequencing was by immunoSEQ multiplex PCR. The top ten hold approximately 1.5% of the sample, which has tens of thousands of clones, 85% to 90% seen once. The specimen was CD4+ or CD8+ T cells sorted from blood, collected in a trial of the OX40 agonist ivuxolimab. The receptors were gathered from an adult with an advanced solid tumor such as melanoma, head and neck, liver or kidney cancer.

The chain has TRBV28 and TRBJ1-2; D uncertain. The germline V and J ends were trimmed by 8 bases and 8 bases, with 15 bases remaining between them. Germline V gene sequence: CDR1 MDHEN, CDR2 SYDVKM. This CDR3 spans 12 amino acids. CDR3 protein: CASLFTGTGYTF. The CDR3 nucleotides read TGTGCCAGCCTCTTTACGGGAACGGGCTACACCTTC.

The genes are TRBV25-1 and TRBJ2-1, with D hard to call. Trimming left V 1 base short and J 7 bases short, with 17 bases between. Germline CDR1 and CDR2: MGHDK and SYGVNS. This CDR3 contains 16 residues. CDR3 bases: TGTGCCAGCAGTGAATTGAGTAGAGGAACGGTGAATGAGCAGTTCTTC. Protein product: CASSELSRGTVNEQFF.

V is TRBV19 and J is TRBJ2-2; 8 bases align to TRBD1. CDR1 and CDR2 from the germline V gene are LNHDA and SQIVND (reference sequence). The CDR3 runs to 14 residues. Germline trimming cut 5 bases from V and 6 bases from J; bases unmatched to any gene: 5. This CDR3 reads CASSRGQESGELFF. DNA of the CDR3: TGTGCCAGTAGTCGGGGACAGGAGTCCGGGGAGCTGTTTTTT.

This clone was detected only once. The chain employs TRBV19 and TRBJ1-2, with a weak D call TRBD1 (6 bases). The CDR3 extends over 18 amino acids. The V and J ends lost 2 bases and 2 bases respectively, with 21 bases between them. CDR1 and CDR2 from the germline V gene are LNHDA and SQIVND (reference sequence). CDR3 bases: TGTGCCAGTAGTATATCCGGGCAGGGGCCCAATTCCAACTATGGCTACACCTTC. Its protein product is CASSISGQGPNSNYGYTF.

CDR3 protein: CASSISGTAYEQYF. CDR3 sequence (DNA): TGTGCCAGCAGTATCTCCGGGACAGCCTACGAGCAGTACTTC. This sequence joins TRBV28 and TRBJ2-7, with 7 bases identical to TRBD1. The V segment lost 5 bases and the J segment 2 bases; nucleotides outside the gene matches: 6. The CDR3 has 14 residues. Germline-derived CDR1 and CDR2 are MDHEN and SYDVKM. Drawing the rest from reference TRBV28 and TRBJ2-7, the complete variable domain is DVKVTQSSRYLVKRTGEKVFLECVQDMDHENMFWYRQDPGLGLRLIYFSYDVKMKEKGDIPEGYSVSREKKERFSLILESASTNQTSMYLCASSISGTAYEQYFGPGTRLTVT.

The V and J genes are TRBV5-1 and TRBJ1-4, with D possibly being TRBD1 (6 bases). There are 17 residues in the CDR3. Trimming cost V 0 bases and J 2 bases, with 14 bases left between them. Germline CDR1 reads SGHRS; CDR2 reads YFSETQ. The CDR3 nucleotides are TGCGCCAGCAGCTTGGGTACAGGGAAGGTCACTAATGAAAAACTGTTTTTT. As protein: CASSLGTGKVTNEKLFF.

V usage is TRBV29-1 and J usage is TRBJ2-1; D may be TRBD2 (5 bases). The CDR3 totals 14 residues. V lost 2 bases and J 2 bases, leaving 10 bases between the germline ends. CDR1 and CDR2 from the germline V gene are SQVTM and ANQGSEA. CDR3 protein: CSVEQRLTYNEQFF. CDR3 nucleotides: TGCAGCGTTGAACAGCGACTAACCTACAATGAGCAGTTCTTC.

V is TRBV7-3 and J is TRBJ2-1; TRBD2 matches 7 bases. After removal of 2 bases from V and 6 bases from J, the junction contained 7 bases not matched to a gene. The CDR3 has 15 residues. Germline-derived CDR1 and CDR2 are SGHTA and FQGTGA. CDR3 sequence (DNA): TGTGCCAGCAGCTTAGGGAGGGCCAAGGGCAATGAGCAGTTCTTC. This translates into CASSLGRAKGNEQFF.

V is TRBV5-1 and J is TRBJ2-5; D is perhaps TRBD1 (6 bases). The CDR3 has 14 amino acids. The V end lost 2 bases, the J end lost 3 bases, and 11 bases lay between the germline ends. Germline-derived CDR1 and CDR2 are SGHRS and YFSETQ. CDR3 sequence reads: CASSLQGREETQYF. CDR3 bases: TGCGCCAGCAGCTTACAGGGAAGGGAAGAGACCCAGTACTTC.